Below, 30 T cell receptor beta chains from the same sample are listed, as sequenced in a study of shared clonotypes between healthy human individuals. The method was immunoSEQ multiplex PCR; TCRdb's version includes in-frame clones alone and lacks a portion of them. This sample has roughly 500,000 clones, with approximately 85% found just once. Sequencing input: PBMCs. These receptors were collected from a woman aged 40 to 50 in good health. Some clones in this sample may be carry-over from other donors' samples.

This chain joins TRBV4-1 and TRBJ2-7; maybe TRBD1 (7 bases). V was clipped by 3 bases and J by 1 base, with 13 bases between them. The CDR3 has 15 amino acids. Germline V gene data show CDR1 as MGHRA and CDR2 as YSYEKL. This CDR3 reads CASSQATGRSYEQYF. CDR3 DNA sequence: TGCGCCAGCAGCCAGGCGACAGGGAGGTCCTACGAGCAGTACTTC.

V and J are TRBV28 and TRBJ2-5; D gene ambiguous. This CDR3 spans 14 amino acids. Germline V gives CDR1 MDHEN, CDR2 SYDVKM. V was shortened by 1 base and J by 1 base, with 7 bases between the two germline ends. This chain's CDR3 is CASSLYMAQETQYF. As DNA, the CDR3 is TGTGCCAGCAGTTTATATATGGCCCAAGAGACCCAGTACTTC.

The V gene is TRBV9, the J gene TRBJ2-2; 16 nucleotides match TRBD2. CDR1 and CDR2 (germline): SGDLS, YYNGEE. There are 18 residues in the CDR3. The V and J ends lost 8 bases and 4 bases, in that order; junction bases with no gene match: 11. Written as DNA, the CDR3 is TGTGCCAGACGGGGACTAGCGGGAGGGCCTTGGAGCACCGGGGAGCTGTTTTTT. Its protein product is CARRGLAGGPWSTGELFF.

The DNA of the CDR3 is TGTGCCAGTAGTATGTGGCGGGAGGGTTACAATGAGCAGTTCTTC. Its translation is CASSMWREGYNEQFF. The J gene is TRBJ2-1, the V gene TRBV19; 9 bases map to TRBD2. From germline, CDR1 is LNHDA and CDR2 SQIVND (reference sequence). There are 15 residues in the CDR3. Trimming took 3 bases from V and 4 from J; bases not matched to a gene: 4.

The chain combines TRBV7-6 with TRBJ2-7; D perhaps matches TRBD2 (6 bases). The ends were cut back, 4 bases at V and 7 bases at J, with 20 bases in the middle. This CDR3 region has 15 residues. Germline V gives CDR1 SGHVS, CDR2 FNYEAQ. The CDR3 bases are TGTGCCAGCAGCTCACGCCTGAGGAGCGGGCGAGAGCAGTACTTC. This encodes CASSSRLRSGREQYF.

The chain employs TRBV7-2 and TRBJ2-5, with 12 bases that match TRBD1. The last part of the DNA fits TRBJ2-7 better; the J call may be wrong. Germline V lookup: CDR1 SGHTA, CDR2 FQGNSA. This CDR3 contains 16 residues. The DNA for the CDR3 is TGTGCCAGCAGCTCTAGGCGGGGGACAGGGGGCAGCGAGCAGTACTTC. Protein product: CASSSRRGTGGSEQYF.

This chain connects TRBV10-1 to TRBJ2-2, with D perhaps matching TRBD2 (6 bases). Per germline, CDR1 WNHNN and CDR2 SYGVQD (reference sequence). The CDR3 consists of 14 residues. V lost 0 bases and J lost 6, with 8 bases in between. The CDR3 coding sequence is TGCGCCAGCAGTGAGTCGGGGGGTGCCGGGGAGCTGTTTTTT. It translates to CASSESGGAGELFF.

The gene calls are TRBV6-5 and TRBJ1-1, with a tentative D call TRBD1 (6 bases). The CDR3 totals 12 residues. The germline V and J ends were trimmed by 5 bases and 7 bases, with 11 bases remaining between them. Germline CDR1 MNHEY, CDR2 SVGAGI. The CDR3 here is CASSLQGNEAFF. The CDR3 bases are TGTGCCAGCAGTCTACAGGGCAATGAAGCTTTCTTT.

The CDR3 region is CASSLNGRYTDTQYF. The DNA of the CDR3 is TGTGCCAGCAGTTTAAACGGGAGGTACACAGATACGCAGTATTTT. The rearrangement joins TRBV27 to TRBJ2-3, with TRBD2 matching 7 bases. CDR3 length equals 15 residues. Germline lookup yields CDR1 MNHEY and CDR2 SMNVEV (reference sequence). V was clipped by 2 bases and J by 2 bases; unmatched bases: 4.

This clone was counted between two and nine times. This rearrangement joins TRBV25-1 to TRBJ2-1; D may be TRBD2 (5 bases). The ends were cut back, 4 bases at V and 0 bases at J, with 10 bases in the middle. CDR1 and CDR2 (germline): MGHDK, SYGVNS. There are 15 residues in the CDR3. DNA of the CDR3: TGTGCCAGCAGTGGGACTGATTACTCCTACAATGAGCAGTTCTTC. Encoded protein: CASSGTDYSYNEQFF.

The CDR3 DNA reads as TGTGCCAGCAGCCCCAGCGGGACCTACGAGCAGTACTTC. Translated: CASSPSGTYEQYF. V and J are TRBV7-9 and TRBJ2-7; 7 nucleotides align to TRBD2. V lost 5 bases to trimming and J lost 2 bases; unmatched junction nucleotides: 3. The germline V gene encodes CDR1 SEHNR and CDR2 FQNEAQ (reference sequence). This CDR3 spans 13 amino acids.

The chain carries TRBV7-9 and TRBJ1-1; 10 nucleotides agree with TRBD1. The length of the CDR3 is 15 residues. V lost 4 bases and J lost 1; bases outside the gene matches: 3. The germline V gene has CDR1 SEHNR and CDR2 FQNEAQ (reference sequence). CDR3 region: CASSSGTGENTEAFF. The CDR3 nucleotides read TGTGCCAGCAGCTCTGGGACAGGGGAGAACACTGAAGCTTTCTTT.

The CDR3 loop is CASNPNRGLTSGQYF. The CDR3 DNA sequence: TGTGCCAGTAACCCTAATCGGGGCCTGACTAGCGGTCAGTACTTC. The V call is TRBV19, the J call TRBJ2-5; 9 bases map to TRBD2. Germline V gene sequence: CDR1 LNHDA, CDR2 SQIVND (reference sequence). CDR3 length equals 15 residues. Germline trimming cut 7 bases from V and 11 bases from J; bases unmatched to any gene: 17.

The gene calls are TRBV6-6 and TRBJ2-1, with D tentatively TRBD2 (5 bases). Trimming removed 0 bases from V and 2 bases from J, with 8 bases in between. Germline assignment: CDR1 MNHNY and CDR2 SVGAGI (reference sequence). The length of the CDR3 is 15 residues. The CDR3 loop is CASSYSPGAYNEQFF. CDR3 in DNA: TGTGCCAGCAGTTACTCCCCCGGGGCCTACAATGAGCAGTTCTTC.

Regarding this clone: The same CDR3 can be traced to other DNA sequences in this sample. The chain is built from TRBV7-3 and TRBJ2-3; 11 positions match TRBD2. The CDR3 is made up of 16 amino acids. Germline lookup yields CDR1 SGHTA and CDR2 FQGTGA. V lost 3 bases, J lost 2 bases, and 4 bases stayed unmatched. This CDR3 is CASSLGLAEITDTQYF. The CDR3 region has the DNA TGTGCCAGCAGCTTGGGACTAGCGGAAATCACAGATACGCAGTATTTT.

The CDR3: CATGQHQETQYF. The CDR3 DNA reads as TGTGCTACGGGACAGCACCAAGAGACCCAGTACTTC. The chain recombines TRBV6-6 with TRBJ2-5; 7 nucleotides align to TRBD1. CDR1 is MNHNY and CDR2 is SVGAGI in the germline V gene (reference sequence). The CDR3 totals 12 residues.

The V gene is TRBV29-1, the J gene TRBJ1-1; D uncertain. Trimming shortened V by 4 bases and J by 1 base, and 7 bases separated the two germline ends. The CDR3 covers 12 residues. Per germline, CDR1 SQVTM and CDR2 ANQGSEA. The CDR3 region has the DNA TGCAGCGTTGGTTTCGGGAACACTGAAGCTTTCTTT. Its translation is CSVGFGNTEAFF.

This chain uses TRBV14 with TRBJ1-3; D is ambiguous. Trimming removed 4 bases at V and 0 bases at J, with 7 bases between. CDR3 length: 14 amino acids. CDR1 and CDR2 (germline): SGHDN, FVKESK. CDR3 sequence reads: CASSLSNSGNTIYF. The CDR3 DNA sequence: TGTGCCAGCAGCCTTTCTAACTCTGGAAACACCATATATTTT.

This clone has at least ten counts. The CDR3 coding sequence is TGTGCCAGCAGTTCCCATTTGCTAGCGGGTGTGAACGAGCAGTACTTC. Encoded protein: CASSSHLLAGVNEQYF. The chain joins TRBV28 to TRBJ2-7; 8 bases align to TRBD2. CDR3 length: 16 amino acids. Germline V gene data show CDR1 as MDHEN and CDR2 as SYDVKM. Trimming at V came to 4 bases and at J to 5 bases, leaving 13 bases not matched to a gene.

The rearrangement joins TRBV30 to TRBJ2-5; 7 positions agree with TRBD2. Germline V gene lookup returns CDR1 GTSNPN and CDR2 SVGIG (reference sequence). The V gene end was trimmed by 3 bases and the J gene end by 7 bases; junction bases not matched to a gene: 8. CDR3 length equals 13 residues. The CDR3 DNA reads TGTGCCTGGAGGTCTAGCGGAGAGGGGACCCAGTACTTC. It specifies CAWRSSGEGTQYF.

The table lists this clone with a count of one. The CDR3 sequence is CASSPGTLGTGELFF. In nucleotides, the CDR3 is TGTGCCAGCAGCCCAGGGACATTGGGAACCGGGGAGCTGTTTTTT. The chain uses TRBV7-8 and TRBJ2-2; maybe TRBD1 (6 bases). The CDR3 is made up of 15 amino acids. Germline V gives CDR1 SGHVS, CDR2 FQNEAQ. V shed 5 bases and J shed 5 bases, with 15 bases lying between them. Supplemented by reference TRBV7-8 and TRBJ2-2, the full variable domain reads GAGVSQSPRYKVAKRGQDVALRCDPISGHVSLFWYQQALGQGPEFLTYFQNEAQLDKSGLPSDRFFAERPEGSVSTLKIQRTQQEDSAVYLCASSPGTLGTGELFFGEGSRLTVL.

The V call is TRBV5-4, the J call TRBJ1-1; perhaps TRBD1 as D (5 bases). The CDR3 length is 14 residues. V lost 4 bases to trimming and J lost 0 bases, with 10 bases between them. Germline V gene data show CDR1 as SGHNT and CDR2 as YYREEE (reference sequence). The CDR3 DNA is TGTGCCAGCAGCAGAGGACAAGTGAACACTGAAGCTTTCTTT. Protein sequence: CASSRGQVNTEAFF.

In regard to this clone: Other DNA sequences from this sample encode an identical CDR3 as well. The chain links TRBV10-3 to TRBJ2-3; tentative D call: TRBD1 (5 bases). Trimming shortened V by 6 bases and J by 3 bases, and 7 bases separated the two germline ends. CDR1 is ENHRY and CDR2 is SYGVKD in the germline V gene. CDR3 size: 12 residues. The CDR3 is CAISDSTDTQYF. The CDR3 bases are TGTGCCATCAGCGACAGTACAGATACGCAGTATTTT.

The chain employs TRBV20-1 and TRBJ2-7, with a possible D match to TRBD1 (5 bases). V was trimmed by 7 bases and J by 2 bases, leaving 9 bases between them. Germline CDR1 DFQATT, CDR2 SNEGSKA (reference sequence). The CDR3 consists of 11 residues. The CDR3 spells CSVARAYEQYF. The CDR3 DNA reads as TGCAGTGTAGCCAGGGCCTACGAGCAGTACTTC.

This sequence joins TRBV19 and TRBJ1-1; no firm D call. The germline gives CDR1 LNHDA, CDR2 SQIVND (reference sequence). V dropped 6 bases and J dropped 1 base, with 12 bases sitting between them. The CDR3 length is 14 residues. CDR3 in DNA: TGTGCCAGTAGCCCCCAAAACGCGAACACTGAAGCTTTCTTT. Its translation: CASSPQNANTEAFF. The whole variable domain, filled in from reference TRBV19 and TRBJ1-1, reads DGGITQSPKYLFRKEGQNVTLSCEQNLNHDAMYWYRQDPGQGLRLIYYSQIVNDFQKGDIAEGYSVSREKKESFPLTVTSAQKNPTAFYLCASSPQNANTEAFFGQGTRLTVV.

V gene TRBV19 combines with J gene TRBJ2-1, with TRBD1 matching over 7 bases. CDR1 and CDR2 (germline): LNHDA, SQIVND (reference sequence). The CDR3 spans 13 residues. Losses at the gene ends were 10 bases for V and 3 bases for J; bases not matched to a gene: 6. The CDR3 sequence is CATLGQYYNEQFF. As DNA, the CDR3 is TGTGCCACCCTGGGACAGTACTACAATGAGCAGTTCTTC.

This clone has just one count. The chain employs TRBV9 and TRBJ2-2, with D uncertain. This CDR3 is 13 amino acids long. Per the germline V gene, CDR1 is SGDLS and CDR2 is YYNGEE. Trimming took 0 bases from V and 6 from J, leaving 6 bases between them. The CDR3 here is CASSVAFAGELFF. The DNA for the CDR3 is TGTGCCAGCAGCGTAGCGTTCGCCGGGGAGCTGTTTTTT.

CDR3: CAWRLAGGSYEQYF. CDR3 nucleotides: TGTGCCTGGAGACTAGCGGGAGGGTCCTACGAGCAGTACTTC. V and J are TRBV30 and TRBJ2-7, with TRBD2 matching 13 bases. The J segment lost 1 base and the V segment lost 3 bases, leaving 0 bases of the junction unmatched. Germline loops: CDR1 GTSNPN, CDR2 SVGIG (reference sequence). The length of the CDR3 is 14 residues.

In this sample, this clone turned up once. The chain uses TRBV10-2 and TRBJ2-7, with 9 positions matching TRBD2. Per the germline V gene, CDR1 is WSHSY and CDR2 is SAAADI. The CDR3 spans 13 residues. With V trimmed by 4 bases and J by 6 bases, 4 bases remained unmatched. The CDR3, as DNA: TGCGCCAGCAGTGTAAGCGGGAGGAGCGAGCAGTACTTC. Its protein is CASSVSGRSEQYF.

The rearrangement links TRBV7-9 to TRBJ2-1; D not certain. Germline CDR1 SEHNR, CDR2 FQNEAQ (reference sequence). V lost 2 bases and J lost 5, with 10 bases in between. CDR3 length: 14 amino acids. The CDR3 spells CASSLMGSDNEQFF. The CDR3 region has the DNA TGTGCCAGCAGCTTAATGGGGTCTGACAATGAGCAGTTCTTC.